This record concerns one T cell receptor (beta chain) sequence. Its antigen is undetermined. This entry belongs to a study of cytomegalovirus exposure and HLA in healthy donors. Study-wide points: Among the most significant clusters, several appeared linked to common viral pathogens in a later analysis.

Primers included in the PCR were 60 Vbeta and 13 Jbeta primers. Measured with immunoSEQ multiplex PCR; TCRdb has only the in-frame clones, and not every one. Seen in this sample are 45,000 or so clones; the ten most common clones hold 6.5% to 10%. V dropped 5 bases and J dropped 7 bases, with 12 bases sitting between them. CDR1 MNHEY and CDR2 SMNVEV come from the germline V gene (reference sequence). The CDR3 runs to 13 residues. V usage is TRBV27 and J usage is TRBJ1-5; possibly TRBD1 for D (5 bases). The sequencing input was PBMCs. This receptor was obtained from a male donor in good health and CMV-seronegative. CDR3 loop: CASSVGGGQPQHF. CDR3 nucleotides: TGTGCCAGCAGTGTGGGGGGGGGACAGCCCCAGCATTTT.